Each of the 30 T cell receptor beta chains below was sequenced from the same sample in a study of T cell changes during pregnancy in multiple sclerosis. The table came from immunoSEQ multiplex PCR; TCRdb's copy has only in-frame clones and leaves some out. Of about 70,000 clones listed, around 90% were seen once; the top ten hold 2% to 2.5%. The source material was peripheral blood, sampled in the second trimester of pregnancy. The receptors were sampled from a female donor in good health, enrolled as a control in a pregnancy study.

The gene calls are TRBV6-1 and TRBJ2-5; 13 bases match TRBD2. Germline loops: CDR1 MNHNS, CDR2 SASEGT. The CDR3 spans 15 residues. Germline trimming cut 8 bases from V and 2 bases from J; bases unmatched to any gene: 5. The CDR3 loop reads CASGETSGGQETQYF. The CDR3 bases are TGTGCCAGCGGCGAGACTAGCGGGGGGCAAGAGACCCAGTACTTC.

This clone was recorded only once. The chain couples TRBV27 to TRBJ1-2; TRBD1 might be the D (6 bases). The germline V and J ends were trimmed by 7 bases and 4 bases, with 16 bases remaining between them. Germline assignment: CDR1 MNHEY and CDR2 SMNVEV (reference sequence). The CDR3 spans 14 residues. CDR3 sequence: CASNSRAGAYGYTF. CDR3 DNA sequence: TGTGCCAGCAACTCGAGGGCAGGGGCCTATGGCTACACCTTC.

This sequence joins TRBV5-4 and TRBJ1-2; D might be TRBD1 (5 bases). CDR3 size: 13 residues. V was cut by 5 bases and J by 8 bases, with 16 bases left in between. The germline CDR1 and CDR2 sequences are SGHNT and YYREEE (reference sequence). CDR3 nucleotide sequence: TGTGCCAGCAGATGGACAAACTCCCAAGGCTACACCTTC. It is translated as CASRWTNSQGYTF.

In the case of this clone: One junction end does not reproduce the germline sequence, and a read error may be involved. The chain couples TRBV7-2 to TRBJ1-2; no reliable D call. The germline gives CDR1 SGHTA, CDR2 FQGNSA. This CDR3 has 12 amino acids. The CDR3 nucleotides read TGTGCCAGCAGCTCTCCGTCACCTCATCCAGCCTTC. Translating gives CASSSPSPHPAF.

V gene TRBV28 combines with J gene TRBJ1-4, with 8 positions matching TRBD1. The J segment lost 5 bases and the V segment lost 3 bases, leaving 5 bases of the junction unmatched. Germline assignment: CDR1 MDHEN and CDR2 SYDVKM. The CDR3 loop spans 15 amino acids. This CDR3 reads CASSFGGTGNEKLFF. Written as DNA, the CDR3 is TGTGCCAGCAGTTTCGGGGGGACAGGAAATGAAAAACTGTTTTTT. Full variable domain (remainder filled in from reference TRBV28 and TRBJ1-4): DVKVTQSSRYLVKRTGEKVFLECVQDMDHENMFWYRQDPGLGLRLIYFSYDVKMKEKGDIPEGYSVSREKKERFSLILESASTNQTSMYLCASSFGGTGNEKLFFGSGTQLSVL.

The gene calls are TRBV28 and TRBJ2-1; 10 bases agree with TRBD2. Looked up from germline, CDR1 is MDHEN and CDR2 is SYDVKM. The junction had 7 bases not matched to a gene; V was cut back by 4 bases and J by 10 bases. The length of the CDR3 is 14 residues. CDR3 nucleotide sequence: TGTGCCAGCAGTTCCAGCGGGGGGGTGCGGGAGCAGTTCTTC. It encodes CASSSSGGVREQFF.

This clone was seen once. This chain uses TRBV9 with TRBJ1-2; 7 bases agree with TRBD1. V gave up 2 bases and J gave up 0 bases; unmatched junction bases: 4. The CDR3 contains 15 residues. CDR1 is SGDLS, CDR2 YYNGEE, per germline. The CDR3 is CASSVGDSTNYGYTF. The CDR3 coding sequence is TGTGCCAGCAGCGTGGGGGACAGTACTAACTATGGCTACACCTTC.

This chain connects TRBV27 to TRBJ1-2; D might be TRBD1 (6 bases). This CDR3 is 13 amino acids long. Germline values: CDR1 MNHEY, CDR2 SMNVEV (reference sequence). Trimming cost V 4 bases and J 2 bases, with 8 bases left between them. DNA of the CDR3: TGTGCCAGCAGTTACGGACAGAACTATGGCTACACCTTC. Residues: CASSYGQNYGYTF.

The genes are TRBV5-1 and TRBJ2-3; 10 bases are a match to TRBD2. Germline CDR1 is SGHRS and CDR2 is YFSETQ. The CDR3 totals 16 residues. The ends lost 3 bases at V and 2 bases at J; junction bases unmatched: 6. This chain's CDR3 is CASSSLAGDITDTQYF. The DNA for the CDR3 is TGCGCCAGCAGCTCCCTAGCGGGGGATATCACAGATACGCAGTATTTT.

The CDR3: CSVETAISGSSYNEQFF. CDR3 DNA: TGCAGCGTTGAAACGGCAATTAGCGGGAGCTCCTACAATGAGCAGTTCTTC. The chain employs TRBV29-1 and TRBJ2-1; TRBD2 agrees at 9 bases. Germline loops: CDR1 SQVTM, CDR2 ANQGSEA. V was pared by 2 bases and J by 0 bases, with 8 bases of the junction left unmatched. The length of the CDR3 is 17 residues.

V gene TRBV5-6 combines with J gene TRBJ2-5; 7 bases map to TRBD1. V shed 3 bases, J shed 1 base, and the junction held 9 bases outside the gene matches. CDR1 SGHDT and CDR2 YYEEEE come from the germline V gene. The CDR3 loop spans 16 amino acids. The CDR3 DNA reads TGTGCCAGCAGCTCGATGGGACAGATGATCCAAGAGACCCAGTACTTC. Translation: CASSSMGQMIQETQYF.

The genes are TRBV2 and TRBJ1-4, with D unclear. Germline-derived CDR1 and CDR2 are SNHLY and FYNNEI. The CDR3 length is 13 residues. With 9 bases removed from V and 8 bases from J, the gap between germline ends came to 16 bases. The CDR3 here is CASSGIGNEKLFF. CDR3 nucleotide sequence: TGTGCCAGTAGCGGGATCGGGAACGAAAAACTGTTTTTT.

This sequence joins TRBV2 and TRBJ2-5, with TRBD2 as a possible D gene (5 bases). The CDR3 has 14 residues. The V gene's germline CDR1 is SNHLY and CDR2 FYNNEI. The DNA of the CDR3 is TGTGCGTCACATTCGGCGGGCGCCGTGGAGACCCAGTACTTC. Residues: CASHSAGAVETQYF.

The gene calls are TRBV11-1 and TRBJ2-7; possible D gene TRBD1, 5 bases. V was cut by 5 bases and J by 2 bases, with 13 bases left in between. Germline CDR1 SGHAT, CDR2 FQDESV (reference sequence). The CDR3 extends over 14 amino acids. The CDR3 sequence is CASSQRIGAYEQYF. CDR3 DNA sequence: TGTGCCAGCAGCCAACGGATAGGGGCCTACGAGCAGTACTTC.

CDR3 nucleotides: TGTGCCAGCGGCGCGGGGGGGGAGGCCGGGGAGCTGTTTTTT. Its protein product is CASGAGGEAGELFF. The chain combines TRBV7-2 with TRBJ2-2; 9 bases agree with TRBD2. This CDR3 region has 14 residues. CDR1 and CDR2 (germline): SGHTA, FQGNSA. V shed 8 bases and J 6 bases; nucleotides not matched to a gene: 7.

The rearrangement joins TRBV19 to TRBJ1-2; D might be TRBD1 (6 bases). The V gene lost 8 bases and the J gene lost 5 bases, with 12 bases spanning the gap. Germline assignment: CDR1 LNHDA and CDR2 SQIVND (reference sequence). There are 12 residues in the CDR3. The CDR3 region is CASSTGWYGYTF. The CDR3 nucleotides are TGTGCCAGTTCAACAGGGTGGTATGGCTACACCTTC. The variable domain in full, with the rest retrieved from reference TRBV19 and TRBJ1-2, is DGGITQSPKYLFRKEGQNVTLSCEQNLNHDAMYWYRQDPGQGLRLIYYSQIVNDFQKGDIAEGYSVSREKKESFPLTVTSAQKNPTAFYLCASSTGWYGYTFGSGTRLTVV.

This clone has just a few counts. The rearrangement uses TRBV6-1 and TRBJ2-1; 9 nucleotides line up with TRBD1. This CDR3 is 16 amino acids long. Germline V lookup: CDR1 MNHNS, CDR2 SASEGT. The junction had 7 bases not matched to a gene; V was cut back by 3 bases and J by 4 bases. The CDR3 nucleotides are TGTGCCAGCAGTGACCACAGCGGGACAGGGTACAATGAGCAGTTCTTC. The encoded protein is CASSDHSGTGYNEQFF.

CDR3 loop: CASSAGGTGSDEQYF. For the CDR3, the DNA is TGTGCCAGCAGCGCAGGAGGGACAGGGAGCGACGAGCAGTACTTC. The V call is TRBV13, the J call TRBJ2-7, with TRBD1 matching 9 bases. V trimming: 5 bases; J trimming: 5 bases; junction bases outside the gene matches: 10. CDR3 length: 15 amino acids. The germline V gene encodes CDR1 PRHDT and CDR2 FYEKMQ (reference sequence).

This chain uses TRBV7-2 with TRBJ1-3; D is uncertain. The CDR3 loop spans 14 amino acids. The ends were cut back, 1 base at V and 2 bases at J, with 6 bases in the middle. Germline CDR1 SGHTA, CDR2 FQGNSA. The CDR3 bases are TGTGCCAGCAGCTTAGTGGTAGCTGGAAACACCATATATTTT. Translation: CASSLVVAGNTIYF.

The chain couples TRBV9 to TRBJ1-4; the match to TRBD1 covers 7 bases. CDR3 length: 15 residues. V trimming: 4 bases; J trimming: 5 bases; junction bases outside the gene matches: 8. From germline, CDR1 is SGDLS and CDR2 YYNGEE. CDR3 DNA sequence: TGTGCCAGCAGCTTACAACAGGGGAGCAATGAAAAACTGTTTTTT. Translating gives CASSLQQGSNEKLFF.

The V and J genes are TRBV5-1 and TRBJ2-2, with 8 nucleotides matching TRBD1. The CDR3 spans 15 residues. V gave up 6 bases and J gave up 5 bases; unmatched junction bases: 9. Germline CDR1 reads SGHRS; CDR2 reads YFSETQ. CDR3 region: CASISGTGVTGELFF. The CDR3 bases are TGCGCCAGCATCTCCGGGACAGGAGTGACCGGGGAGCTGTTTTTT.

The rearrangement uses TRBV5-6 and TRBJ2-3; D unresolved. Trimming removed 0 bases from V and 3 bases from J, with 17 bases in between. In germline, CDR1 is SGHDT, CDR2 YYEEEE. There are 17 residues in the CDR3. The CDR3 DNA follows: TGTGCCAGCAGCTTGGCCGCTAACTCTAGAATAACAGATACGCAGTATTTT. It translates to CASSLAANSRITDTQYF.

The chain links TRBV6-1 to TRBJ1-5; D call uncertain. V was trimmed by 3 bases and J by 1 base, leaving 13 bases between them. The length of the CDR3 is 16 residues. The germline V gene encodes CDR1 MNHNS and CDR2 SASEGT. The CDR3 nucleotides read TGTGCCAGCAGTGATCTCGGAGGAGGGAGCAATCAGCCCCAGCATTTT. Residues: CASSDLGGGSNQPQHF.

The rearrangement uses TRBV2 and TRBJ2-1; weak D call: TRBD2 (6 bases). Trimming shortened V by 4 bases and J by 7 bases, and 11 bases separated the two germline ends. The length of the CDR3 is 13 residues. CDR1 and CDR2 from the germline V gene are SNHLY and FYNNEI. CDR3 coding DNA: TGTGCCAGCAGTGGCGGCCGGGGGAATGAGCAGTTCTTC. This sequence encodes CASSGGRGNEQFF.

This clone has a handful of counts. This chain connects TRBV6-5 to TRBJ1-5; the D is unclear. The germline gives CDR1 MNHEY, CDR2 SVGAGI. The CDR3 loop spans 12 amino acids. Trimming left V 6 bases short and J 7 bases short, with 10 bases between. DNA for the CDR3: TGTGCCAGCAGGAATAACGGGCAGCCCCAGCATTTT. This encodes CASRNNGQPQHF.

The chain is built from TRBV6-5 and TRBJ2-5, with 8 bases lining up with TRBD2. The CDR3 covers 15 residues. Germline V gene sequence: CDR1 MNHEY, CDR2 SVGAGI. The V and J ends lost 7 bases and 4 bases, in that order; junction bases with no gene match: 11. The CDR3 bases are TGTGCCAGCACCCGGGGGGGGAGGTCCGGAGAGACCCAGTACTTC. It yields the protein CASTRGGRSGETQYF.

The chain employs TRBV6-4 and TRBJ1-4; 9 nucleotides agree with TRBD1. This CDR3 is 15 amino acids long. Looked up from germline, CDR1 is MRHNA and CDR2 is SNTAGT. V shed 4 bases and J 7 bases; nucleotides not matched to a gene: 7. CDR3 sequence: CASSATGTGIEKLFF. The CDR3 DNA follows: TGTGCCAGCAGTGCCACGGGGACAGGGATTGAAAAACTGTTTTTT.

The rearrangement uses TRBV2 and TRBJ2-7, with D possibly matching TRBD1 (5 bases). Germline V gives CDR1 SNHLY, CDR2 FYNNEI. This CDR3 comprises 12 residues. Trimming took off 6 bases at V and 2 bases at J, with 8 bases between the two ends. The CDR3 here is CASRADTYEQYF. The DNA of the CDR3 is TGTGCCAGCAGGGCGGACACCTACGAGCAGTACTTC.

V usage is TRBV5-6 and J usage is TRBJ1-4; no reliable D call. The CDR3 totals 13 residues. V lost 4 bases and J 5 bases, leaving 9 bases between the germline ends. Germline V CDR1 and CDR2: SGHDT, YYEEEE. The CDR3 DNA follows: TGTGCCAGCAGCGGGTGGCGGAATGAAAAACTGTTTTTT. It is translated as CASSGWRNEKLFF.

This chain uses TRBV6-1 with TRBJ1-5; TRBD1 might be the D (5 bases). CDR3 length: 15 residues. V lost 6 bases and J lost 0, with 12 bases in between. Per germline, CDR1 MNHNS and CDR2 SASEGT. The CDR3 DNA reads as TGTGCCAGCAGGGTTGACAGCAATAGCAATCAGCCCCAGCATTTT. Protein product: CASRVDSNSNQPQHF.